This TCR beta chain comes out of a study of T cell responses to AZD1222 COVID-19 vaccine. The CDR3 is made up of 17 amino acids. Germline values: CDR1 LNHNV, CDR2 YYDKDF (reference sequence). V was cut by 1 base and J by 5 bases, with 17 bases left in between. The data were produced by immunoSEQ multiplex PCR, yet TCRdb's version contains in-frame clones alone and is incomplete. The sample has around 140,000 clones, 80% to 95% seen once. Sequenced material: peripheral blood, taken 28 days after the second AZD1222 dose. This clonotype originated in an adult who received the AZD1222 COVID-19 vaccine. This chain links TRBV15 with TRBJ1-4, with D maybe TRBD1 (6 bases). The CDR3 protein is CATSRAYPGHNNEKLFF. As DNA, the CDR3 is TGTGCCACCAGCAGAGCATATCCGGGACATAACAATGAAAAACTGTTTTTT.